Following are 7 T cell receptor beta chains from one sample sequenced in a study of CD8 T cells in ankylosing spondylitis. A single record per CDR3 protein comes from TCRdb applying MiXCR to the 5' RACE reads. The sample lists about 66,000 distinct CDR3 sequences, around 6.4% seen once, with about 5% in the top ten. The sequenced sample was synovial fluid, either unsorted or a sorted T cell fraction (not recorded which). These receptors originate from a male donor with ankylosing spondylitis.

This clonotype was recorded many times. The genes are TRBV5-1 and TRBJ2-3, with D uncertain. The CDR3 has 17 residues. Germline assignment: CDR1 SGHRS and CDR2 YFSETQ. Trimming stripped 4 bases from V and 4 bases from J, with 22 bases between. The CDR3 region has the DNA TGCGCCAGCAGCCCTAGATCGAACCTTATCGGCGCAGATACGCAGTATTTT. Its translation: CASSPRSNLIGADTQYF.

This clonotype was seen repeatedly, ten times or more. CDR3 loop: CATSESGLAGNGANEQFF. The CDR3 nucleotides read TGTGCCACCAGTGAGTCGGGACTAGCGGGAAACGGGGCCAATGAGCAGTTCTTC. J is TRBJ2-1 and V is TRBV24-1; TRBD2 matches at 13 bases. The CDR3 sequence is 18 residues long. Trimming at V came to 4 bases and at J to 6 bases, leaving 11 bases not matched to a gene. CDR1 is KGHDR, CDR2 SFDVKD, per germline.

This clonotype was observed at least ten times. This sequence joins TRBV7-3 and TRBJ2-2, with unresolved D. Per the germline V gene, CDR1 is SGHTA and CDR2 is FQGTGA. Trimming shortened V by 1 base and J by 7 bases, and 4 bases separated the two germline ends. The CDR3 totals 12 residues. Here the CDR3 DNA reads TGTGCCAGCAGCTTAATGGGCGGGGAGCTGTTTTTT. This translates into CASSLMGGELFF. Together with reference TRBV7-3 and TRBJ2-2, the CDR3 gives the full variable domain: GAGVSQTPSNKVTEKGKYVELRCDPISGHTALYWYRQSLGQGPEFLIYFQGTGAADDSGLPNDRFFAVRPEGSVSTLKIQRTERGDSAVYLCASSLMGGELFFGEGSRLTVL.

The table lists this clonotype with many counts. This chain uses TRBV4-1 with TRBJ1-1; D is unclear. V lost 1 base and J 1 base, leaving 7 bases between the germline ends. From germline, CDR1 is MGHRA and CDR2 YSYEKL. The CDR3 runs 14 residues. Here the CDR3 reads CASSQGQPNTEAFF. In DNA, the CDR3 is TGCGCCAGCAGCCAAGGGCAGCCGAACACTGAAGCTTTCTTT.

This chain uses TRBV10-2 with TRBJ2-2, with D perhaps given as TRBD1 or TRBD2 (5 bases each). The CDR3 sequence is 13 residues long. Looked up from germline, CDR1 is WSHSY and CDR2 is SAAADI. The V and J ends lost 4 bases and 6 bases respectively, with 9 bases between them. Here the CDR3 DNA reads TGCGCCAGCAGTGTGGGGGACGCCGGGGAGCTGTTTTTT. Translation gives CASSVGDAGELFF.

In its sample, this clonotype was seen many times. V usage is TRBV7-2 and J usage is TRBJ1-1, with D tentatively TRBD1 (5 bases). V was clipped by 2 bases and J by 6 bases, with 10 bases between them. The CDR3 length is 13 residues. Germline CDR1 and CDR2: SGHTA and FQGNSA. The chain's CDR3 is CASSLSGSAEAFF. In nucleotides, the CDR3 is TGTGCCAGCAGCTTATCAGGGAGTGCTGAAGCTTTCTTT.

There are many counts of this clonotype. V usage is TRBV7-9 and J usage is TRBJ2-3; 10 positions match TRBD2. The V gene's germline CDR1 is SEHNR and CDR2 FQNEAQ (reference sequence). The CDR3 is 15 amino acids. V shed 4 bases, J shed 2 bases, and the junction held 3 bases outside the gene matches. Written as DNA, the CDR3 is TGTGCCAGCAGCTGGGGGACTAGCGACACAGATACGCAGTATTTT. It specifies CASSWGTSDTDTQYF.